The 26 T cell receptor beta chains listed next were all sequenced from one sample in a study of blood T cell repertoires in COVID-19. Sequencing used immunoSEQ multiplex PCR; TCRdb keeps in-frame clones, though not all of them. This sample has around 250,000 clones, with approximately 83% found just once. Input material: PBMCs or T cells enriched from blood (not recorded which). The receptors derive from a woman aged 45-65 years who had recovered from COVID-19.

The chain joins TRBV19 to TRBJ1-5; the D is unclear. Germline V CDR1 and CDR2: LNHDA, SQIVND (reference sequence). Trimming cost V 1 base and J 7 bases, with 14 bases left between them. The CDR3 is 15 amino acids. The DNA for the CDR3 is TGTGCCAGTAGTATAGTTCCCGGGTCCGGCCAGCCCCAGCATTTT. Translating it yields CASSIVPGSGQPQHF.

The chain employs TRBV6-5 and TRBJ1-3; possibly TRBD1 for D (6 bases). Germline CDR1 MNHEY, CDR2 SVGAGI. V gave up 0 bases and J gave up 2 bases, with 8 bases separating them. The CDR3 contains 15 residues. The CDR3 is CASSYSDSPGNTIYF. The CDR3 nucleotides read TGTGCCAGCAGTTACTCGGACAGCCCTGGAAACACCATATATTTT.

The rearrangement joins TRBV20-1 to TRBJ2-7; no clear D. V lost 3 bases to trimming and J lost 4 bases, with 7 bases between them. The germline gives CDR1 DFQATT, CDR2 SNEGSKA (reference sequence). The CDR3 covers 11 residues. In nucleotides, the CDR3 is TGCAGTGCTAGTAAACTATACGAGCAGTACTTC. Protein: CSASKLYEQYF.

The rearrangement links TRBV5-6 to TRBJ2-7; no firm D call. The ends were cut back, 2 bases at V and 0 bases at J, with 12 bases in the middle. This CDR3 is 15 amino acids long. Germline V gives CDR1 SGHDT, CDR2 YYEEEE. CDR3 sequence (DNA): TGTGCCAGCAGCTTTCTAATTATGAGCTCCTACGAGCAGTACTTC. Amino acids: CASSFLIMSSYEQYF. Based on the CDR3 plus reference TRBV5-6 and TRBJ2-7, the full variable domain is DAGVTQSPTHLIKTRGQQVTLRCSPKSGHDTVSWYQQALGQGPQFIFQYYEEEERQRGNFPDRFSGHQFPNYSSELNVNALLLGDSALYLCASSFLIMSSYEQYFGPGTRLTVT.

J is TRBJ2-7 and V is TRBV18, with a possible D match to TRBD1 (7 bases). Per germline, CDR1 KGHSH and CDR2 LQKENI. The CDR3 consists of 16 residues. Deletions cut 3 bases from V and 6 bases from J, with 21 bases between. CDR3 bases: TGTGCCAGCTCACCCCCCGGGGGTAGGGGGCCTCGCGAGCAGTACTTC. It is translated as CASSPPGGRGPREQYF.

This clone was seen more than once but under ten times. V and J are TRBV20-1 and TRBJ1-6; D is undetermined. V was clipped by 3 bases and J by 5 bases, with 14 bases between them. The CDR3 contains 15 residues. Germline V gives CDR1 DFQATT, CDR2 SNEGSKA (reference sequence). Here the CDR3 DNA reads TGCAGTGCTAGTCAGTCGTTCAGCGATAATTCACCCCTCCACTTT. This sequence encodes CSASQSFSDNSPLHF.

Note on this clone: Other DNA sequences of this sample code for an identical CDR3. As DNA, the CDR3 is TGTGCCAGCTCACCGGGTGGACAGCAGCCCCAGCATTTT. Translation gives CASSPGGQQPQHF. The rearrangement uses TRBV18 and TRBJ1-5, with D possibly TRBD1 on 6 matching bases. Trimming removed 3 bases from V and 7 bases from J, with 10 bases in between. The CDR3 contains 13 residues. Germline V gene lookup returns CDR1 KGHSH and CDR2 LQKENI.

This chain connects TRBV18 to TRBJ2-3; 7 positions match TRBD2. The CDR3 length is 16 residues. V was clipped by 5 bases and J by 3 bases; unmatched bases: 11. Looked up from germline, CDR1 is KGHSH and CDR2 is LQKENI. In nucleotides, the CDR3 is TGTGCCAGCTCATTCCTTAGCGGGCCATTTACAGATACGCAGTATTTT. Its protein product is CASSFLSGPFTDTQYF.

Only a few counts were recorded for this clone. This chain connects TRBV5-6 to TRBJ2-7, with D uncertain. V was clipped by 0 bases and J by 5 bases, with 9 bases between them. The CDR3 runs to 13 residues. Germline-derived CDR1 and CDR2 are SGHDT and YYEEEE. This chain's CDR3 is CASSLALYHEQYF. The DNA of the CDR3 is TGTGCCAGCAGCTTGGCGCTATATCACGAGCAGTACTTC.

The genes are TRBV7-2 and TRBJ2-7; 7 bases are a match to TRBD2. This CDR3 region has 17 residues. Germline CDR1 is SGHTA and CDR2 is FQGNSA. The junction had 15 bases not matched to a gene; V was cut back by 5 bases and J by 2 bases. DNA of the CDR3: TGTGCCAGCAGCCGCCTGCCGGGAGGAGGAAGGACCTACGAGCAGTACTTC. Translation gives CASSRLPGGGRTYEQYF.

V and J are TRBV6-5 and TRBJ2-3, with a possible D match to TRBD2 (6 bases). Germline V gene sequence: CDR1 MNHEY, CDR2 SVGAGI. The CDR3 covers 15 residues. The V end was cut by 6 bases, the J end by 5 bases, with 18 bases between. CDR3 protein: CASRFLGGPGDTQYF. CDR3 bases: TGTGCCAGCAGATTCCTCGGGGGACCGGGAGATACGCAGTATTTT.

The J gene is TRBJ2-2, the V gene TRBV3-1 (or the pseudogene TRBV3-2), with 7 positions matching TRBD2. With V trimmed by 2 bases and J by 1 base, 7 bases remained unmatched. Per the germline V gene, CDR1 is LGHDT and CDR2 is YNNKEL (reference sequence). The length of the CDR3 is 17 residues. CDR3 nucleotides: TGTGCCAGCAGCCAAAGAGTTGGCGGGAGGAACACCGGGGAGCTGTTTTTT. This translates into CASSQRVGGRNTGELFF.

The chain couples TRBV11-1 to TRBJ1-1, with no clear D. Germline CDR1 and CDR2: SGHAT and FQDESV (reference sequence). V was cut by 5 bases and J by 8 bases, with 24 bases left in between. The CDR3 consists of 16 residues. DNA for the CDR3: TGTGCCAGCAGCAAAACTACGACCCTTTCCCCGAGGGAAGCTTTCTTT. It is translated as CASSKTTTLSPREAFF. The whole variable domain, remainder taken from reference TRBV11-1 and TRBJ1-1, is EAEVAQSPRYKITEKSQAVAFWCDPISGHATLYWYRQILGQGPELLVQFQDESVVDDSQLPKDRFSAERLKGVDSTLKIQPAELGDSAMYLCASSKTTTLSPREAFFGQGTRLTVV.

The chain carries TRBV15 and TRBJ2-7; D remains unclear. CDR3 size: 13 residues. Trimming left V 4 bases short and J 4 bases short, with 11 bases between. Germline CDR1 LNHNV, CDR2 YYDKDF (reference sequence). The CDR3 protein is CATSNERLYEQYF. The CDR3 nucleotides are TGTGCCACCAGCAACGAGAGGCTTTACGAGCAGTACTTC.

This chain links TRBV18 with TRBJ1-2; possible D gene TRBD1, 5 bases. The CDR3 length is 14 residues. V was pared by 0 bases and J by 4 bases, with 9 bases between. Germline V gene data show CDR1 as KGHSH and CDR2 as LQKENI. CDR3 sequence: CASSPPVRAYGYTF. The CDR3 DNA sequence: TGTGCCAGCTCACCACCTGTCAGGGCCTATGGCTACACCTTC.

V gene TRBV10-3 combines with J gene TRBJ1-2; TRBD1 is a possible D gene (5 bases). Deletions cut 2 bases from V and 1 base from J, with 11 bases between. CDR1 ENHRY and CDR2 SYGVKD come from the germline V gene. The CDR3 loop spans 15 amino acids. The CDR3 sequence is CAISETWGHNYGYTF. In DNA form, the CDR3 reads TGTGCCATCAGTGAGACCTGGGGCCATAACTATGGCTACACCTTC.

The rearrangement uses TRBV7-9 and TRBJ2-7; 7 nucleotides match TRBD1. Per germline, CDR1 SEHNR and CDR2 FQNEAQ (reference sequence). V was clipped by 5 bases and J by 4 bases; unmatched bases: 14. The CDR3 runs 16 residues. The CDR3 sequence: CASSLAYGDSSYEQYF. In DNA, the CDR3 is TGTGCCAGCAGCCTGGCTTATGGGGACAGCAGTTACGAGCAGTACTTC.

The V and J genes are TRBV28 and TRBJ1-2, with 11 bases lining up with TRBD1. Germline-derived CDR1 and CDR2 are MDHEN and SYDVKM. V lost 4 bases and J lost 8; bases outside the gene matches: 6. The length of the CDR3 is 14 residues. CDR3 sequence reads: CASSSGQGARGYTF. As DNA, the CDR3 is TGTGCCAGCAGTTCCGGACAGGGGGCTAGGGGCTACACCTTC.

V usage is TRBV6-1 and J usage is TRBJ2-3; 7 bases agree with TRBD2. This CDR3 region has 14 residues. Trimming took 3 bases from V and 3 from J; bases not matched to a gene: 3. Germline CDR1 reads MNHNS; CDR2 reads SASEGT. The DNA of the CDR3 is TGTGCCAGCAGTGATTTGCGGGGGACAGATACGCAGTATTTT. The encoded protein is CASSDLRGTDTQYF.

The chain links TRBV12-3 or TRBV12-4 to TRBJ2-7; D possibly corresponds to TRBD1 (6 bases). The CDR3 is made up of 12 amino acids. The germline V and J ends were trimmed by 6 bases and 3 bases, with 9 bases remaining between them. The CDR3, as DNA: TGTGCCAGCAGAAGCAGGGGCTACGAGCAGTACTTC. Translating gives CASRSRGYEQYF.

The rearrangement uses TRBV19 and TRBJ1-2, with D perhaps TRBD1 (5 bases). CDR3 length equals 13 residues. Trimming removed 5 bases from V and 6 bases from J, with 13 bases in between. In germline, CDR1 is LNHDA, CDR2 SQIVND (reference sequence). DNA of the CDR3: TGTGCCAGTAGTTATCAGGGTATGGATGGCTACACCTTC. Translation gives CASSYQGMDGYTF.

In regard to this clone: Other DNA sequences in the sample encode the same CDR3. This sequence joins TRBV18 and TRBJ2-7; unclear D gene. This CDR3 has 13 residues. Germline V gene lookup returns CDR1 KGHSH and CDR2 LQKENI. The ends were cut back, 3 bases at V and 3 bases at J, with 9 bases in the middle. In DNA form, the CDR3 reads TGTGCCAGCTCACCCCCCGCCAGCTACGAGCAGTACTTC. This gives the protein CASSPPASYEQYF.

V usage is TRBV28 and J usage is TRBJ2-1; D might be TRBD1 (5 bases). Germline loops: CDR1 MDHEN, CDR2 SYDVKM. This CDR3 comprises 17 residues. Trimming pared 2 bases from V and 0 bases from J, leaving 14 bases between. The CDR3 DNA is TGTGCCAGCAGTTTAGCCTTCCGGACAAGCTCCTACAATGAGCAGTTCTTC. Protein product: CASSLAFRTSSYNEQFF.

The J gene is TRBJ1-2, the V gene TRBV25-1; perhaps TRBD1 as D (5 bases). The V gene lost 4 bases and the J gene lost 4 bases, with 13 bases spanning the gap. Looked up from germline, CDR1 is MGHDK and CDR2 is SYGVNS. The length of the CDR3 is 14 residues. CDR3: CASSVQGQTYGYTF. The CDR3 region has the DNA TGTGCCAGCAGTGTGCAGGGCCAAACCTATGGCTACACCTTC.

The chain recombines TRBV9 with TRBJ1-1; a weak D match, TRBD1 (5 bases). This CDR3 region has 16 residues. Deletions cut 0 bases from V and 0 bases from J, with 12 bases between. Germline CDR1 reads SGDLS; CDR2 reads YYNGEE. The CDR3 DNA is TGTGCCAGCAGCGTAGATACAGGCCGTATGAACACTGAAGCTTTCTTT. Residues: CASSVDTGRMNTEAFF.

The chain links TRBV2 to TRBJ1-1; no firm D call. Deletions cut 5 bases from V and 3 bases from J, with 10 bases between. The CDR3 runs to 13 residues. Germline CDR1 SNHLY, CDR2 FYNNEI. The CDR3: CASSHTVDTEAFF. CDR3 in DNA: TGTGCCAGCAGTCATACAGTCGACACTGAAGCTTTCTTT.